This TCR beta chain emerged from a study of cytomegalovirus exposure and HLA in healthy donors. Study at large: Researchers previously reported finding 90 million to 120 million unique TCR beta sequences from 170 million or so T cells.

The PCR was carried out with 60 Vbeta primers and 13 Jbeta primers. The method was immunoSEQ multiplex PCR; TCRdb's version includes in-frame clones alone and lacks a portion of them. The repertoire consists of around 150,000 clones, with 82% occurring once and the leading ten covering about 10%. Regarding the study as a whole: Among TCR beta chains of equal frequency, HLA-associated ones were more clonally expanded in a later analysis.

Points on this clone: As yet, its antigen is unknown.

The CDR3 is 20 amino acids. After removal of 0 bases from V and 0 bases from J, the junction contained 11 bases not matched to a gene. Germline V lookup: CDR1 LNHNV, CDR2 YYDKDF (reference sequence). The sequencing input was PBMCs. This chain connects TRBV15 to TRBJ2-1; 10 bases agree with TRBD2. This receptor was obtained from a man aged 45-60 years in good health and CMV-seropositive. CDR3 sequence: CATSRDGLAEGLGSYNEQFF. As DNA, the CDR3 is TGTGCCACCAGCAGAGACGGACTAGCGGAGGGGTTGGGCTCCTACAATGAGCAGTTCTTC.